Each of the 26 T cell receptor beta chains below was sequenced from the same sample in a study of blood T cell repertoires in COVID-19. Data came from immunoSEQ multiplex PCR; TCRdb stores just in-frame clones and leaves some out. The sample contains 250,000 or so clones, approximately 90% of which appear only once. The sequenced material came from PBMCs or T cells enriched from blood (not recorded which). These receptors came from a man aged 50-59 years who had been exposed to COVID-19.

The chain links TRBV7-8 to TRBJ1-6; TRBD1 matches 8 bases. CDR3 length: 14 residues. Germline loops: CDR1 SGHVS, CDR2 FQNEAQ. V lost 2 bases, J lost 8 bases, and 2 bases stayed unmatched. The CDR3 reads CASSLSTGDSPLHF. The CDR3 nucleotides read TGTGCCAGCAGCTTATCGACAGGGGATTCACCCCTCCACTTT.

This rearrangement joins TRBV5-1 to TRBJ2-5; TRBD2 agrees at 11 bases. After removal of 2 bases from V and 5 bases from J, the junction contained 2 bases not matched to a gene. This CDR3 is built from 14 residues. CDR1 is SGHRS, CDR2 YFSETQ, per germline. CDR3 sequence reads: CASSFIAGGETQYF. The CDR3 DNA reads as TGCGCCAGCAGCTTTATAGCGGGGGGGGAGACCCAGTACTTC.

The chain employs TRBV5-1 and TRBJ1-3; TRBD1 is a possible D gene (6 bases). The V end was cut by 5 bases, the J end by 0 bases, with 12 bases between. Germline loops: CDR1 SGHRS, CDR2 YFSETQ. The CDR3 runs 15 residues. CDR3 in amino acids: CASSAQGSSGNTIYF. Written as DNA, the CDR3 is TGCGCCAGCAGTGCTCAGGGGAGCTCTGGAAACACCATATATTTT.

This clone was seen just once. For the CDR3, the DNA is TGTGCCAGCAATGGGGGAGGTAGCAATCAGCCCCAGCATTTT. Translating gives CASNGGGSNQPQHF. The rearrangement uses TRBV2 and TRBJ1-5; D may be TRBD1 (5 bases). Germline V CDR1 and CDR2: SNHLY, FYNNEI. Trimming took 7 bases from V and 0 from J, leaving 10 bases between them. This CDR3 is 14 amino acids long.

The J gene is TRBJ2-3, the V gene TRBV5-5; 9 bases agree with TRBD1. This CDR3 region has 16 residues. Germline lookup yields CDR1 SGHKS and CDR2 YYEKEE (reference sequence). J was trimmed by 2 bases and V by 0 bases; bases with no gene match: 4. The CDR3 sequence is CASSLGQGGYTDTQYF. CDR3 DNA: TGTGCCAGCAGCTTGGGACAGGGGGGATACACAGATACGCAGTATTTT.

This clone was counted many times. This chain uses TRBV5-1 with TRBJ2-2; D might be TRBD1 (5 bases). CDR3 length equals 13 residues. Looked up from germline, CDR1 is SGHRS and CDR2 is YFSETQ. V shed 4 bases and J shed 6 bases, with 10 bases lying between them. The CDR3 DNA reads TGCGCCAGCAGCCCCAGGGTGCCCGGGGAGCTGTTTTTT. It translates to CASSPRVPGELFF.

This clone was counted between two and nine times. The J gene is TRBJ2-7, the V gene TRBV7-9, with D tentatively TRBD1 (5 bases). This CDR3 has 14 amino acids. The germline V gene has CDR1 SEHNR and CDR2 FQNEAQ (reference sequence). Deletions cut 1 base from V and 2 bases from J, with 9 bases between. CDR3 coding DNA: TGTGCCAGCAGCTTAGGGCAGGGTACCTACGAGCAGTACTTC. It codes for CASSLGQGTYEQYF.

This CDR3 is CTSSPRGRGSFYEQYF. For the CDR3, the DNA is TGCACCAGCAGCCCCCGAGGTAGGGGGTCCTTCTACGAGCAGTACTTC. The chain recombines TRBV1 with TRBJ2-7; TRBD1 is the table's D call and was not checked against the DNA. TRBV1 is an annotated pseudogene. This CDR3 is 16 amino acids long.

CDR3 bases: TGTGCCAGCAGCCTACAGGGGTTCTCCTATAATTCACCCCTCCACTTT. Translated, it gives CASSLQGFSYNSPLHF. The gene calls are TRBV27 and TRBJ1-6; 7 nucleotides line up with TRBD1. Per the germline V gene, CDR1 is MNHEY and CDR2 is SMNVEV (reference sequence). The J segment lost 0 bases and the V segment lost 6 bases, leaving 5 bases of the junction unmatched. The CDR3 length is 16 residues.

The chain joins TRBV9 to TRBJ1-4; D is uncertain. Germline CDR1 is SGDLS and CDR2 is YYNGEE. The ends were cut back, 3 bases at V and 0 bases at J, with 9 bases in the middle. The CDR3 is 15 amino acids. CDR3 sequence: CASSAAGATNEKLFF. The DNA of the CDR3 is TGTGCCAGCAGCGCCGCCGGGGCAACTAATGAAAAACTGTTTTTT.

The gene calls are TRBV5-1 and TRBJ1-1; TRBD1 aligns across 11 bases. Germline V lookup: CDR1 SGHRS, CDR2 YFSETQ. The CDR3 totals 14 residues. V trimming: 4 bases; J trimming: 6 bases; junction bases outside the gene matches: 5. CDR3 region: CASSPGQGEAEAFF. For the CDR3, the DNA is TGCGCCAGCAGCCCGGGACAGGGGGAGGCTGAAGCTTTCTTT.

CDR3 sequence: CASSFLAGRSYEQYF. The CDR3 DNA follows: TGTGCCAGTAGTTTCCTAGCGGGGAGGTCCTACGAGCAGTACTTC. The rearrangement links TRBV19 to TRBJ2-7; 9 bases map to TRBD2. CDR3 length: 15 amino acids. From germline, CDR1 is LNHDA and CDR2 SQIVND (reference sequence). Trimming took 5 bases from V and 1 from J; bases not matched to a gene: 6. Full variable domain (remainder filled in from reference TRBV19 and TRBJ2-7): DGGITQSPKYLFRKEGQNVTLSCEQNLNHDAMYWYRQDPGQGLRLIYYSQIVNDFQKGDIAEGYSVSREKKESFPLTVTSAQKNPTAFYLCASSFLAGRSYEQYFGPGTRLTVT.

The genes are TRBV18 and TRBJ2-2; 7 bases are a match to TRBD2. This CDR3 spans 15 amino acids. The ends lost 5 bases at V and 0 bases at J; junction bases unmatched: 3. Germline lookup yields CDR1 KGHSH and CDR2 LQKENI. The CDR3, as DNA: TGTGCCAGCTCAAGGGCGGGAGCGAACACCGGGGAGCTGTTTTTT. The encoded protein is CASSRAGANTGELFF.

The J gene is TRBJ1-6, the V gene TRBV6-5; D uncertain. The germline gives CDR1 MNHEY, CDR2 SVGAGI. This CDR3 is 14 amino acids long. V shed 4 bases and J shed 0 bases, with 4 bases lying between them. The CDR3 sequence is CASSSLSYNSPLHF. In DNA, the CDR3 is TGTGCCAGCAGTTCTCTCTCCTATAATTCACCCCTCCACTTT.

The J gene is TRBJ2-4, the V gene TRBV16; 10 positions agree with TRBD1. The length of the CDR3 is 17 residues. V trimming: 3 bases; J trimming: 6 bases; junction bases outside the gene matches: 11. Per germline, CDR1 KGHSY and CDR2 FQNENV. CDR3 coding DNA: TGTGCCAGCAGCCAGACTGTGGGACAGGGGAATCCAAACATTCAGTACTTC. Amino acid sequence: CASSQTVGQGNPNIQYF.

V is TRBV2 and J is TRBJ2-2; TRBD1 agrees at 7 bases. This CDR3 contains 14 residues. V was clipped by 5 bases and J by 4 bases; unmatched bases: 4. In germline, CDR1 is SNHLY, CDR2 FYNNEI. The CDR3 loop is CASSRTGLTGELFF. The CDR3 nucleotides are TGTGCCAGCAGTCGGACAGGACTCACCGGGGAGCTGTTTTTT. Full variable domain (rest looked up from reference TRBV2 and TRBJ2-2): EPEVTQTPSHQVTQMGQEVILRCVPISNHLYFYWYRQILGQKVEFLVSFYNNEISEKSEIFDDQFSVERPDGSNFTLKIRSTKLEDSAMYFCASSRTGLTGELFFGEGSRLTVL.

This chain links TRBV2 with TRBJ1-4, with TRBD1 matching over 7 bases. Germline lookup yields CDR1 SNHLY and CDR2 FYNNEI. The V gene end was trimmed by 3 bases and the J gene end by 3 bases; junction bases not matched to a gene: 4. The CDR3 loop spans 15 amino acids. The CDR3 nucleotides read TGTGCCAGCAGTGAGACCAGGGGGGCTAATGAAAAACTGTTTTTT. Its protein product is CASSETRGANEKLFF.

The chain links TRBV5-1 to TRBJ2-5; 9 positions match TRBD2. This CDR3 is built from 16 residues. Germline V gene lookup returns CDR1 SGHRS and CDR2 YFSETQ. V dropped 6 bases and J dropped 4; count of bases not matched to a gene: 13. CDR3 loop: CASTAGGRAWAETQYF. Written as DNA, the CDR3 is TGCGCCAGCACGGCCGGCGGGAGGGCCTGGGCAGAGACCCAGTACTTC. Drawing the rest from reference TRBV5-1 and TRBJ2-5, the complete variable domain is KAGVTQTPRYLIKTRGQQVTLSCSPISGHRSVSWYQQTPGQGLQFLFEYFSETQRNKGNFPGRFSGRQFSNSRSEMNVSTLELGDSALYLCASTAGGRAWAETQYFGPGTRLLVL.

The V call is TRBV2, the J call TRBJ2-1, with 14 bases lining up with TRBD2. V gave up 7 bases and J gave up 9 bases; unmatched junction bases: 8. Germline CDR1 is SNHLY and CDR2 is FYNNEI. The CDR3 spans 15 residues. The CDR3 loop reads CASKGTSGSRGEQFF. CDR3 in DNA: TGTGCCAGCAAAGGGACTAGCGGGAGTCGAGGTGAGCAGTTCTTC.

The V call is TRBV28, the J call TRBJ1-5, with D unresolved. V was clipped by 5 bases and J by 7 bases, with 30 bases between them. Germline V gene data show CDR1 as MDHEN and CDR2 as SYDVKM. The CDR3 runs to 19 residues. The DNA for the CDR3 is TGTGCCAGCAGTACGAATCCTCAAGGCAGCAGGCCCGGTTTACAGCCCCAGCATTTT. Protein sequence: CASSTNPQGSRPGLQPQHF. Drawing the rest from reference TRBV28 and TRBJ1-5, the complete variable domain is DVKVTQSSRYLVKRTGEKVFLECVQDMDHENMFWYRQDPGLGLRLIYFSYDVKMKEKGDIPEGYSVSREKKERFSLILESASTNQTSMYLCASSTNPQGSRPGLQPQHFGDGTRLSIL.

This clone was detected only once. The chain carries TRBV19 and TRBJ2-7; 9 nucleotides align to TRBD1. V gave up 3 bases and J gave up 3 bases; unmatched junction bases: 6. CDR1 is LNHDA, CDR2 SQIVND, per germline (reference sequence). This CDR3 has 15 residues. The CDR3 region is CASSIRGQGGYEQYF. CDR3 sequence (DNA): TGTGCCAGTAGTATCCGGGGACAGGGAGGCTACGAGCAGTACTTC. The entire variable domain, with the rest obtained from reference TRBV19 and TRBJ2-7, is as follows: DGGITQSPKYLFRKEGQNVTLSCEQNLNHDAMYWYRQDPGQGLRLIYYSQIVNDFQKGDIAEGYSVSREKKESFPLTVTSAQKNPTAFYLCASSIRGQGGYEQYFGPGTRLTVT.

This clone was seen a few times. The V and J genes are TRBV4-1 and TRBJ2-2; 13 bases match TRBD2. V lost 0 bases and J lost 1; bases outside the gene matches: 11. The germline CDR1 and CDR2 sequences are MGHRA and YSYEKL. The CDR3 has 21 residues. The CDR3 sequence is CASSQEGAGWTSGGNTGELFF. The CDR3 DNA reads TGCGCCAGCAGCCAAGAAGGAGCGGGGTGGACTAGCGGGGGGAACACCGGGGAGCTGTTTTTT.

The V call is TRBV28, the J call TRBJ1-2, with a tentative D call TRBD1 (5 bases). The V and J ends lost 4 bases and 2 bases respectively, with 8 bases between them. This CDR3 is 13 amino acids long. Germline V gene data show CDR1 as MDHEN and CDR2 as SYDVKM. The CDR3 bases are TGTGCCAGCAGTTGGGGGGGGAACTATGGCTACACCTTC. Residues: CASSWGGNYGYTF.

The chain combines TRBV29-1 with TRBJ1-1; D is undetermined. This CDR3 region has 13 residues. Germline assignment: CDR1 SQVTM and CDR2 ANQGSEA. V lost 6 bases, J lost 3 bases, and 14 bases lay in between. CDR3 sequence reads: CSVALSGHTEAFF. For the CDR3, the DNA is TGCAGCGTAGCCCTTTCGGGTCACACTGAAGCTTTCTTT.

The chain recombines TRBV11-3 with TRBJ1-4; D is unresolved. Trimming removed 2 bases at V and 0 bases at J, with 4 bases between. CDR1 and CDR2 (germline): SGHNT, YENEEA. The CDR3 contains 14 residues. The CDR3 DNA reads as TGTGCCAGCAGCTTATATTCAACTAATGAAAAACTGTTTTTT. Protein sequence: CASSLYSTNEKLFF.

The V gene is TRBV7-3, the J gene TRBJ2-2; 8 nucleotides align to TRBD2. Germline CDR1 is SGHTA and CDR2 is FQGTGA. CDR3 length: 16 amino acids. J was trimmed by 0 bases and V by 3 bases; bases with no gene match: 3. The chain's CDR3 is CASSLIAGSNTGELFF. DNA of the CDR3: TGTGCCAGCAGCTTGATAGCGGGGTCGAACACCGGGGAGCTGTTTTTT. Full variable domain (outside the CDR3, taken from reference TRBV7-3 and TRBJ2-2): GAGVSQTPSNKVTEKGKYVELRCDPISGHTALYWYRQSLGQGPEFLIYFQGTGAADDSGLPNDRFFAVRPEGSVSTLKIQRTERGDSAVYLCASSLIAGSNTGELFFGEGSRLTVL.